Listed below are T cell receptor beta chains from one sample, sequenced in a study of cytotoxic CD8 clonotypes in ibrutinib-treated CLL. Sequencing used immunoSEQ multiplex PCR; TCRdb keeps in-frame clones, though not all of them. Among some 81,000 clones listed, roughly 77% were seen once. The source material was PBMCs, sampled after 12 months of ibrutinib treatment. The source of these receptors is a human donor with chronic lymphocytic leukemia. Both conserved end residues are part of each CDR3. Each record gives: D gene, V gene, J gene, clone size, CDR3 DNA, CDR3 protein. D genes are given only for firm matches. The size field is filled for only some rows; it gives once, few, many or a size class.

>TRBD2|TRBV9|TRBJ2-5|.
TGTGCCAGCAGCCATACAGCGGGAGCGCCCTGGGAGACCCAGTACTTC
CASSHTAGAPWETQYF
>TRBD1|TRBV6-5|TRBJ2-5|.
TGTGCCAGCAGCGAGGGACAGCGTTTTGAGACCCAGTACTTC
CASSEGQRFETQYF
>TRBD2|TRBV6-5|TRBJ2-3|.
TGTGCCAGCACCCCGCCGACTAGCGGGGGTACGCAGTATTTT
CASTPPTSGGTQYF
>.|TRBV21-1|TRBJ1-6|.
TGTGCCAGCAGCAAAGTAGGGGACAGGCGTCGCGATTCACCCCTCCACTTT
CASSKVGDRRRDSPLHF
>.|TRBV28|TRBJ1-4|.
TGTGCCAGCAGTTTATCGAGAGGGAGACTGTTTTTT
CASSLSRGRLFF
>.|TRBV6-4|TRBJ2-3|.
TGTGCCAGCAGTGCCCAGGGGCGGGGTACGCAGTATTTT
CASSAQGRGTQYF
>.|TRBV28|TRBJ1-2|.
TGTGCCAGCAGTTTGGCGATGGGGTACACCTTC
CASSLAMGYTF
>.|TRBV5-1|TRBJ2-7|.
TGCGCCAGCAGCCCACGCCCAACCCCCAGGGGCTCCTACGAGCAGTACTTC
CASSPRPTPRGSYEQYF
>TRBD2|TRBV29-1|TRBJ2-7|.
TGCAGCGTTGGCGGGGGGGTGCGGGCCGAGCAGTACTTC
CSVGGGVRAEQYF
>TRBD1|TRBV4-2|TRBJ2-3|.
TGTGCCAGCAGCCAAAAGGACAGGGGGGATACGCAGTATTTT
CASSQKDRGDTQYF
>.|TRBV30|TRBJ2-7|.
TGTGCCTGGAGTGCCCCCAGCTCCTACGAGCAGTACTTC
CAWSAPSSYEQYF
>TRBD2|TRBV6-6|TRBJ2-5|once
TGTGCCAGCACCCCCCCGGGGGGTCAAGAGACCCAGTACTTC
CASTPPGGQETQYF
>.|TRBV4-2|TRBJ1-4|.
TGTGCCAGCAGCCTTGCAACTAATGAAAAACTGTTTTTT
CASSLATNEKLFF
>.|TRBV9|TRBJ2-5|.
TGTGCCAGCAGCGTACTCTCGGGCCAAGAGACCCAGTACTTC
CASSVLSGQETQYF
>.|TRBV28|TRBJ2-2|.
TGTGCCAGCAGGACTCCGGGAAAAAACACCGGGGAGCTGTTTTTT
CASRTPGKNTGELFF
>.|TRBV27|TRBJ2-6|.
TGTGCCAGCAGTCCCCGTGGAAGGGCCTCTGGGGCCAACGTCCTGACTTTC
CASSPRGRASGANVLTF
>.|TRBV11-2|TRBJ2-3|once
TGTGCCAGCAGCGTCACCCCAGGGGGGACAGATACGCAGTATTTT
CASSVTPGGTDTQYF
>TRBD2|TRBV11-3|TRBJ2-5|.
TGTGCCAGCAGCTTCGGGGCGGGGGACCAAGAGACCCAGTACTTC
CASSFGAGDQETQYF
>.|TRBV19|TRBJ1-2|.
TGTGCCAGTAGTATAGGAGGGAGCGGCTACACCTTC
CASSIGGSGYTF
>.|TRBV19|TRBJ1-5|once
TGTGCCAGTAGTGTACAGCGAGATCAGCCCCAGCATTTT
CASSVQRDQPQHF
>.|TRBV7-3|TRBJ2-5|.
TGTGCCAGCAGCCCCGGACAGATGGAGACCCAGTACTTC
CASSPGQMETQYF
>TRBD2|TRBV5-6|TRBJ2-1|.
TGTGCCAGCAGCTTGGGGTTAGCGGGTTATAATGAGCAGTTCTTC
CASSLGLAGYNEQFF
>.|TRBV4-3|TRBJ2-6|.
TGCGCCAGCAGCCAAGATCCCTCTGGGGCCAACGTCCTGACTTTC
CASSQDPSGANVLTF
>TRBD1|TRBV7-9|TRBJ2-2|.
TGTGCCAGCAGACAGGGGTCCCAACCCACCGGGGAGCTGTTTTTT
CASRQGSQPTGELFF
>TRBD2|TRBV9|TRBJ2-5|.
TGTGCCAGCAGCGTAGGGGAGGGCCGGGGGGAGACCCAGTACTTC
CASSVGEGRGETQYF
>.|TRBV5-1|TRBJ2-2|.
TGCGCCAGCAGCCCTTTAGCGGACCCAATTACCGGGGAGCTGTTTTTT
CASSPLADPITGELFF
>.|TRBV25-1|TRBJ1-1|.
TGTGCCAGCAGTGAGGGGTGGGATTCAGGGAATGAAGCTTTCTTT
CASSEGWDSGNEAFF
>TRBD1|TRBV27|TRBJ2-2|.
TGTGCCAGCAGTTTATCGCGGGGACAGGGGGTCGGGGAGCTGTTTTTT
CASSLSRGQGVGELFF
>.|TRBV6-1|TRBJ2-5|.
TGTGCCAGCCGCCGGACCGGGGAGACCCAGTACTTC
CASRRTGETQYF
>TRBD1|TRBV2|TRBJ2-7|.
TGTGCCAGCAGTTGGGGCCGAGAACAGGGGGTATACGAGCAGTACTTC
CASSWGREQGVYEQYF
>.|TRBV6-1|TRBJ1-5|.
TGTGCCAGCAGTGAATGGAGTGCCTATAGCAATCAGCCCCAGCATTTT
CASSEWSAYSNQPQHF
>.|TRBV7-3|TRBJ2-2|.
TGTGCCAGCAGCCCCTCTGTGCCCGGGGAGCTGTTTTTT
CASSPSVPGELFF
>.|TRBV2|TRBJ2-5|once
TGTGCCAGCAGGGAGGACACCAAAGAGACCCAGTACTTC
CASREDTKETQYF
>.|TRBV4-3|TRBJ1-1|.
TGCGCCAGCAGCCCTAAGGGCGTGAACACTGAAGCTTTCTTT
CASSPKGVNTEAFF
>.|TRBV14|TRBJ2-4|few
TGTGCCAGCAGCCCCACCCCAGGGTGGGAGGCCAAAAACATTCAGTACTTC
CASSPTPGWEAKNIQYF
>TRBD1|TRBV4-2|TRBJ1-3|.
TGTGCCAGCAGCCAAGAGGGACAGGGGCTTCACTCTGGAAACACCATATATTTT
CASSQEGQGLHSGNTIYF
>TRBD2|TRBV27|TRBJ2-5|.
TGTGCCAGCAAAGAGCGGGAGGGCCGGGAGACCCAGTACTTC
CASKEREGRETQYF
>TRBD1|TRBV9|TRBJ1-2|.
TGTGCCAGCAGCCCCCAGGGGGGACTCCTAGCGGGTGGCTACACCTTC
CASSPQGGLLAGGYTF
>.|TRBV5-1|TRBJ2-5|.
TGCGCCAGCGCAGACTCCGGGACGTACCAAGAGACCCAGTACTTC
CASADSGTYQETQYF
>TRBD1|TRBV28|TRBJ2-7|.
TGTGCCAGCAGGGGGACAGAGAGCAACCCATACGAGCAGTACTTC
CASRGTESNPYEQYF
>.|TRBV27|TRBJ1-4|.
TGTGCCAGCAGTTTGGGACCCGGAGCTTCTAATGAAAAACTGTTTTTT
CASSLGPGASNEKLFF
>.|TRBV9|TRBJ1-4|.
TGTGCCAGCAGCGTACTCCAGGGAACTAATGAAAAACTGTTTTTT
CASSVLQGTNEKLFF
>TRBD1|TRBV18|TRBJ1-1|.
TGTGCCAGCTCACGAGACAGGGGCACTGAAGCTTTCTTT
CASSRDRGTEAFF
>.|TRBV14|TRBJ2-7|.
TGTGCCAGCAGCCTCGGAGGAGGGGGTTACGAGCAGTACTTC
CASSLGGGGYEQYF
>TRBD2|TRBV9|TRBJ2-3|.
TGTGCCAGCAGCGTTTCTAGCGGGGGAATCACAGATACGCAGTATTTT
CASSVSSGGITDTQYF
>.|TRBV18|TRBJ2-5|.
TGTGCCAGCTCACCGGGGGCTACCCAAGAGACCCAGTACTTC
CASSPGATQETQYF
>.|TRBV9|TRBJ1-1|.
TGTGCCAGCAGCGTAGTAGGTGGGTTGAACACTGAAGCTTTCTTT
CASSVVGGLNTEAFF
>TRBD2|TRBV5-1|TRBJ2-3|few
TGCGCCAGCAGCTTTCTAGCGGGGGGGCCTTTGCCAGATACGCAGTATTTT
CASSFLAGGPLPDTQYF
>.|TRBV9|TRBJ2-3|.
TGTGCCAGCAGCCCCACTAGCTTCAGCACAGATACGCAGTATTTT
CASSPTSFSTDTQYF
>.|TRBV14|TRBJ1-1|medium-sized
TGTGCCAGCAGCTACCACCGGGACCGGGCTTTCTTT
CASSYHRDRAFF
>.|TRBV7-9|TRBJ2-2|.
TGTGCCAGCAGCCCCCGACTAGCCGGGGAGCTGTTTTTT
CASSPRLAGELFF
>.|TRBV11-2|TRBJ2-3|.
TGTGCCAGCAGCTTAACGTCAGATACGCAGTATTTT
CASSLTSDTQYF
>.|TRBV14|TRBJ1-2|.
TGTGCCAGCAGCCCGACAGAACCAACTAACTATGGCTACACCTTC
CASSPTEPTNYGYTF